This TCR beta chain derives from a study of shared clonotypes between healthy human individuals. Study findings and constraints: There were few donors, and this limited the genetic and exposure-history diversity represented. Shared clonotypes: about 4.6% naive CD4, under 4% naive CD8, about 2.5% memory CD4, 0.4% memory CD8.

This CDR3 has 15 amino acids. The V end was cut by 7 bases, the J end by 8 bases, with 23 bases between. Germline-derived CDR1 and CDR2 are KGHSH and LQKENI. Assay runs were performed at deep level. The table came from immunoSEQ multiplex PCR; TCRdb's copy has only in-frame clones and leaves some out. The sample has under 1,900,000 clones, approximately 98.5% seen once. About this clone: Its specificity is unknown.

V usage is TRBV18 and J usage is TRBJ1-1; tentative D call: TRBD1 (6 bases). Sequencing used naive CD4+ T cells sorted from blood. The sample's subset: CD45RA+ positively selected. The TCR originated in a man aged 25-40 years in good health. The CDR3 nucleotides read TGTGCCAGCTTACAGCTCTCCCATCAACAGGGAGAAGCTTTCTTT. This gives the protein CASLQLSHQQGEAFF.